A selection of T cell receptor beta chains follows, all from one sample in a study of radiotherapy plus CTLA-4 blockade in lung cancer. The data were produced by immunoSEQ multiplex PCR, yet TCRdb's version contains in-frame clones alone and is incomplete. The repertoire consists of 35,000 to 45,000 clones, with around 70% occurring once and the leading ten covering roughly 25%. The sequencing used peripheral blood, collected from a patient treated with radiotherapy plus ipilimumab. All receptors derive from a human donor with non-small cell lung cancer who had a partial response to radiotherapy plus ipilimumab. Each CDR3 is given with its conserved first and last residue. The D gene is left open where the match is weak. The size entry is marked missing in some rows and otherwise reads once, few, many or a size class.

TRBV11-2	TRBJ1-3	.	.	CASSRRLWEEGNTIYF	TGTGCCAGCAGCCGTAGGCTTTGGGAGGAAGGAAACACCATATATTTT
TRBV7-2	TRBJ1-5	.	few	CASSLVDGPNQPQHF	TGTGCCAGCAGCTTAGTTGATGGCCCCAATCAGCCCCAGCATTTT
TRBV5-1	TRBJ2-2	.	.	CASSTGQRTGELFF	TGCGCCAGCAGCACCGGACAGAGAACCGGGGAGCTGTTTTTT
TRBV6-5	TRBJ2-7	TRBD1	.	CASGGTGRYEQYF	TGTGCCAGTGGGGGGACAGGGAGATACGAGCAGTACTTC
TRBV6-1	TRBJ1-2	TRBD1	few	CASRHPDRGYGYTF	TGTGCCAGCAGACATCCGGACAGGGGCTATGGCTACACCTTC
TRBV7-9	TRBJ2-7	.	.	CASSSPGGSYEQYF	TGTGCCAGCAGCTCACCTGGAGGATCCTACGAGCAGTACTTC
TRBV30	TRBJ1-2	.	.	CAWSQEETGYTF	TGTGCCTGGAGCCAAGAGGAAACGGGCTACACCTTC
TRBV7-2	TRBJ1-2	.	.	CASSLSRQNYGYTF	TGTGCCAGCAGCTTAAGCCGACAGAACTATGGCTACACCTTC
TRBV7-2	TRBJ2-2	TRBD2	.	CASSQRGGEDGELFF	TGTGCCAGCAGCCAGCGGGGGGGAGAAGACGGGGAGCTGTTTTTT
TRBV10-3	TRBJ2-3	.	.	CAISAGLHTDTQYF	TGTGCCATCAGTGCGGGACTTCACACAGATACGCAGTATTTT